Listed here is a single T cell receptor beta chain. Germline CDR1 is SGHKS and CDR2 is YYEKEE (reference sequence). The CDR3 contains 15 residues. V was cut by 4 bases and J by 9 bases, with 20 bases left in between. This entry is derived from a study of blood T cell repertoires in COVID-19. Looking at the study overall: COVID-19 samples collected from the United States, Italy and Spain covered acute and convalescent phases. In each case, the material was cDNA or gDNA derived from T cells, B-cell-depleted T cells, or PBMCs.

TCRdb's copy holds only in-frame clones and misses some; the assay was immunoSEQ multiplex PCR. Of about 71,000 clones in the sample, roughly 89% were seen once. The chain links TRBV5-5 to TRBJ1-5; no definite D call. The sequenced material came from peripheral blood. The TCR was taken from a man aged 25-45 years with acute or convalescent COVID-19. CDR3 amino acids: CASSTLDGVLRPQHF. CDR3 DNA: TGTGCCAGCAGCACGTTGGACGGGGTATTGCGGCCCCAGCATTTT.